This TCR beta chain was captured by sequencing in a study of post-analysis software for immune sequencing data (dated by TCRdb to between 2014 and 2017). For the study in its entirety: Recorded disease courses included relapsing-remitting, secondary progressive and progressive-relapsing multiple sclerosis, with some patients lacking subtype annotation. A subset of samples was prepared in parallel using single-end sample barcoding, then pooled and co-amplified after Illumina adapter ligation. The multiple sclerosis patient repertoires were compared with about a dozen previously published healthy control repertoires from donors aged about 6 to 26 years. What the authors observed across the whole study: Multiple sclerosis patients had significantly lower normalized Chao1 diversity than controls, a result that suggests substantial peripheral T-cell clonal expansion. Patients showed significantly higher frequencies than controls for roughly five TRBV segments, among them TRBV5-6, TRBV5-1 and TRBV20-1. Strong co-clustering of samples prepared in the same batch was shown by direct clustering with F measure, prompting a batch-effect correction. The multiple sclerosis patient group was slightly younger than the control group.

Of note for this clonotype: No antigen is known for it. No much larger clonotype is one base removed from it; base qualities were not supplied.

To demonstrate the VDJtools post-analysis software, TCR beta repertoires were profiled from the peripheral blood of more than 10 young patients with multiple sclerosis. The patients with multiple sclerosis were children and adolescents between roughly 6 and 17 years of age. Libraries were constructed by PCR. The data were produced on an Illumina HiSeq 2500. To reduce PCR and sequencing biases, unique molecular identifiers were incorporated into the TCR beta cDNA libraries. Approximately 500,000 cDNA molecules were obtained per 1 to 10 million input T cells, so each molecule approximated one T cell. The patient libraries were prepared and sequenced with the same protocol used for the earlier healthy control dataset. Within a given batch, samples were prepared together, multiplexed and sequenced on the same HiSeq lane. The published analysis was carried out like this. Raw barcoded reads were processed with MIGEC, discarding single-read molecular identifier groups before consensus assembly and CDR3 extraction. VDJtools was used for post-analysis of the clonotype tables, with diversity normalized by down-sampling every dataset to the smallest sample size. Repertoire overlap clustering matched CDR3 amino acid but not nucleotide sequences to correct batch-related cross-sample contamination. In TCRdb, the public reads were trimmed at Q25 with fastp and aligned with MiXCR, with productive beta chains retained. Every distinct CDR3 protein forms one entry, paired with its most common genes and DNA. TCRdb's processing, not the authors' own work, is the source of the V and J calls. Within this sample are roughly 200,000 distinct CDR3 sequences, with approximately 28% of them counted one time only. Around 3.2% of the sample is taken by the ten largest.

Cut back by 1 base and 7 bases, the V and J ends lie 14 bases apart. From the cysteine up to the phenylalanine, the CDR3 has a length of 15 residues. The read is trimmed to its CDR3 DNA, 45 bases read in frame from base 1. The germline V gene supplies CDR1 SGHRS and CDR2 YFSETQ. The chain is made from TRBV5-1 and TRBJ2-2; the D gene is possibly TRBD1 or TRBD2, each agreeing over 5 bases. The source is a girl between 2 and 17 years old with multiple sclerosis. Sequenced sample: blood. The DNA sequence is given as TGCGCCAGCAGCTTGAGGGGACCCCAAGGCGGGGAGCTGTTTTTT. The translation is CASSLRGPQGGELFF.